The 9 T cell receptor beta chains presented below share a single source sample, sequenced in a study of blood T cell repertoires in COVID-19. TCRdb's copy holds only in-frame clones and misses some; the assay was immunoSEQ multiplex PCR. The sample consists of about 48,000 clones, about 84% of them appearing once. Sequenced sample: peripheral blood. The receptors come from a woman aged 55-69 years with acute or convalescent COVID-19.

This chain joins TRBV6-5 and TRBJ1-1; 9 bases map to TRBD1. CDR1 and CDR2 from the germline V gene are MNHEY and SVGAGI. There are 15 residues in the CDR3. V shed 6 bases and J 6 bases; nucleotides not matched to a gene: 11. The CDR3: CASSLGTGIRPEAFF. CDR3 bases: TGTGCCAGCAGCCTCGGGACAGGGATACGACCTGAAGCTTTCTTT.

The chain uses TRBV6-5 and TRBJ1-1, with 8 positions matching TRBD1. V gave up 7 bases and J gave up 0 bases; unmatched junction bases: 4. The germline V gene encodes CDR1 MNHEY and CDR2 SVGAGI. There are 14 residues in the CDR3. The CDR3 sequence: CASMDRAMNTEAFF. CDR3 DNA: TGTGCCAGCATGGACAGGGCTATGAACACTGAAGCTTTCTTT.

V and J are TRBV6-5 and TRBJ2-7; 9 bases align to TRBD2. Germline V gene sequence: CDR1 MNHEY, CDR2 SVGAGI. With V trimmed by 10 bases and J by 3 bases, 4 bases remained unmatched. CDR3 length equals 12 residues. The CDR3 region has the DNA TGTGCCACCATTAGCGGGAGCTACGAGCAGTACTTC. It yields the protein CATISGSYEQYF.

This sequence joins TRBV10-3 and TRBJ1-1, with D possibly being TRBD1 (5 bases). V lost 0 bases, J lost 5 bases, and 16 bases lay in between. The CDR3 spans 16 residues. From germline, CDR1 is ENHRY and CDR2 SYGVKD. CDR3 DNA: TGTGCCATCAGTGAGTCGTCCCGCAGGGTGGGAACTGAAGCTTTCTTT. Translating it yields CAISESSRRVGTEAFF.

The chain employs TRBV12-3 or TRBV12-4 and TRBJ1-2; no clear D gene. CDR3 size: 13 residues. The V end was cut by 3 bases, the J end by 2 bases, with 7 bases between. Here the CDR3 DNA reads TGTGCCAGCAGTTTCGAGGGAAACTATGGCTACACCTTC. It encodes CASSFEGNYGYTF.

This clone was counted a few times. This chain uses TRBV4-1 with TRBJ2-1, with 8 nucleotides matching TRBD2. After removal of 0 bases from V and 7 bases from J, the junction contained 8 bases not matched to a gene. The CDR3 length is 16 residues. CDR1 and CDR2 from the germline V gene are MGHRA and YSYEKL. The CDR3 region is CASSQEASAGGNEQFF. The CDR3 nucleotides are TGCGCCAGCAGCCAAGAAGCCTCTGCGGGGGGTAATGAGCAGTTCTTC.

Of note for this clone: The germline gene is not matched at one end of the junction; a read error may be the cause. V is TRBV7-7 and J is TRBJ2-2; no firm D call. The CDR3 spans 13 residues. CDR1 and CDR2 (germline): SSHAT, FNYEAQ (reference sequence). The DNA of the CDR3 is TGTGCTAGCAGCTTAGATCTAACCGGGGAGCTGTTTTTT. Translating gives CASSLDLTGELFF.

This clone was counted a few times. V and J are TRBV19 and TRBJ1-1, with no clear D. V gave up 7 bases and J gave up 7 bases, with 22 bases separating them. CDR1 is LNHDA, CDR2 SQIVND, per germline (reference sequence). There are 15 residues in the CDR3. Here the CDR3 DNA reads TGTGCCAGTACTCTCCGGCAGGTTGGGGAGGGTGAAGCTTTCTTT. Protein product: CASTLRQVGEGEAFF.

The chain carries TRBV12-3 or TRBV12-4 and TRBJ1-1, with TRBD1 as a possible D gene (5 bases). The germline V and J ends were trimmed by 8 bases and 1 base, with 11 bases remaining between them. The CDR3 totals 13 residues. Written as DNA, the CDR3 is TGTGCCAGCCGGCAGGGCGAGAACACTGAAGCTTTCTTT. Protein product: CASRQGENTEAFF.